Listed below are T cell receptor beta chains from one sample, sequenced in a study of shared clonotypes between healthy human individuals. Generated by immunoSEQ multiplex PCR, the TCRdb table keeps only in-frame clones and is missing some. The sample records some 2,500,000 clones, approximately 90% being singletons. The sequenced material came from naive CD4+ T cells from PBMCs. The receptors come from a man aged 18 to 30 in good health. Some clones in this sample may be carry-over from other donors' samples. The CDR3 runs from the conserved cysteine through the conserved F or W. The order of the fields is D gene, J gene, V gene, CDR3 DNA, CDR3 protein. D genes are given only for firm matches.

D gene: -; J gene: TRBJ1-2; V gene: TRBV20-1; CDR3 DNA: TGCAGTGCTGGGGAGGAGGGGCTAAACACCTTC; CDR3 protein: CSAGEEGLNTF
D gene: TRBD1; J gene: TRBJ2-5; V gene: TRBV28; CDR3 DNA: TGTGCCAGCAGCTCCGGGACAGGACAAGAGACCCAGTACTTC; CDR3 protein: CASSSGTGQETQYF
D gene: -; J gene: TRBJ2-2; V gene: TRBV10-3; CDR3 DNA: TGTGCCATCAGTGAGATCCAGGGCAGCACCGGGGAGCTGTTTTTT; CDR3 protein: CAISEIQGSTGELFF
D gene: TRBD2; J gene: TRBJ2-7; V gene: TRBV6-5; CDR3 DNA: TGTGCCAGCAGTTCCGGCGGGAGCCGCTCCTACGAGCAGTACTTC; CDR3 protein: CASSSGGSRSYEQYF
D gene: -; J gene: TRBJ2-7; V gene: TRBV7-2; CDR3 DNA: TGTGCCAGCAGGGCTGGGACCCGGCAGGGACGGTATAGCTACGAGCAGTACTTC; CDR3 protein: CASRAGTRQGRYSYEQYF
D gene: -; J gene: TRBJ2-5; V gene: TRBV18; CDR3 DNA: TGTGCCAGCTCGCAGAGCTTCGGGGAGACCCAGTACTTC; CDR3 protein: CASSQSFGETQYF
D gene: -; J gene: TRBJ1-2; V gene: TRBV12-2; CDR3 DNA: TGTGCAAGTCTCGCACGGGACTATGGCTACACCTTC; CDR3 protein: CASLARDYGYTF
D gene: -; J gene: TRBJ2-5; V gene: TRBV19; CDR3 DNA: TGTGCCAGTACCCCCGGGACCCAGTACTTC; CDR3 protein: CASTPGTQYF
D gene: -; J gene: TRBJ2-5; V gene: TRBV2; CDR3 DNA: TGTGCCAGCAGCGAAAGACGGGAAGAGACCCAGTACTTC; CDR3 protein: CASSERREETQYF
D gene: TRBD2; J gene: TRBJ2-2; V gene: TRBV30; CDR3 DNA: TGTGCCTGGAGCGGGCCCGGGGGGGGCGACACCGGGGAGCTGTTTTTT; CDR3 protein: CAWSGPGGGDTGELFF
D gene: TRBD1; J gene: TRBJ2-7; V gene: TRBV28; CDR3 DNA: TGTGCCAGCAGTTCCTTAGGACAGGGTAGTGAGCAGTACTTC; CDR3 protein: CASSSLGQGSEQYF